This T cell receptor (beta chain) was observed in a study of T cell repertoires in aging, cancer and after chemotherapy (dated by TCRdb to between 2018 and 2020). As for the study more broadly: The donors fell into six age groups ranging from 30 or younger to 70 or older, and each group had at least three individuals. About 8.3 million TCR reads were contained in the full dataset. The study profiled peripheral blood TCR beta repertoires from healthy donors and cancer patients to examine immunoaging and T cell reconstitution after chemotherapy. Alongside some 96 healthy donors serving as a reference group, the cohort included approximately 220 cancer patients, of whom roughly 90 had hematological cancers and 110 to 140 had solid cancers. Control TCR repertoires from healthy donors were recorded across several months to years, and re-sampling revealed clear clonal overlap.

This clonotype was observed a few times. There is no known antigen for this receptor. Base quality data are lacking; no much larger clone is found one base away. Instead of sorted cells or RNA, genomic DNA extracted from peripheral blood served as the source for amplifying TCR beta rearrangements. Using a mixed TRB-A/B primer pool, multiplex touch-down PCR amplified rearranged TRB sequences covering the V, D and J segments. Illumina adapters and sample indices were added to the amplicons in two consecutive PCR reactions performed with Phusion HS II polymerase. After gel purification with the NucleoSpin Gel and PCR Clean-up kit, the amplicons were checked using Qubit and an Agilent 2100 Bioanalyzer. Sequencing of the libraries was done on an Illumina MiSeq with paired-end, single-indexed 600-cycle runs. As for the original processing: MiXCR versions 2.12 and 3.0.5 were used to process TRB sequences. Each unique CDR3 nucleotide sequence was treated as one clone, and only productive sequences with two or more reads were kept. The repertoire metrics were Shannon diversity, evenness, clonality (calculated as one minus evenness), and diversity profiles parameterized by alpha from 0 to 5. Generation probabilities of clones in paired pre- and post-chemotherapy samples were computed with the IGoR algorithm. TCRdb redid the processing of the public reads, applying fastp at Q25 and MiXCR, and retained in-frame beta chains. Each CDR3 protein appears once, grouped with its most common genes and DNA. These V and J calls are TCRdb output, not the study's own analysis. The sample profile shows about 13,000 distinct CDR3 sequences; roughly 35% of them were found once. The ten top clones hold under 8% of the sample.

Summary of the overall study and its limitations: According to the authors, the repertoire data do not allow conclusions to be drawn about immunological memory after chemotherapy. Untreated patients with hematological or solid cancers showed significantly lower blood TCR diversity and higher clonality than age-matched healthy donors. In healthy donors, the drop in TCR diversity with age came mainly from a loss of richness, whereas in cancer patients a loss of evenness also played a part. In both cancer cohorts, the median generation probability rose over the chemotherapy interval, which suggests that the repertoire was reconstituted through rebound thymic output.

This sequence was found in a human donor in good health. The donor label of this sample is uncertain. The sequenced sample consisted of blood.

The CDR3 sequence is CASNLAGTYNEQFF. In nucleotides, the sequence is TGTGCCAGTAACCTGGCGGGGACCTACAATGAGCAGTTCTTC. Recombination linked TRBV19 to TRBJ2-1, and TRBD2 may be the D gene, going by 6 matching bases. V is clipped by 7 bases and J by 2 bases, and the sequence between their germline boundaries is 12 bases long. According to the germline V gene (reference sequence), CDR1 reads LNHDA and CDR2 reads SQIVND. The CDR3 numbers 14 residues from cysteine through phenylalanine. Just the 42-base CDR3 DNA is kept, in frame starting at base 1.